The sequence of this T cell receptor beta chain was determined in a study of blood T cell repertoires in COVID-19. CDR1 is GTSNPN and CDR2 is SVGIG in the germline V gene (reference sequence). Trimming shortened V by 1 base and J by 3 bases, and 7 bases separated the two germline ends. The CDR3 loop spans 13 amino acids. TCRdb's table, derived via immunoSEQ multiplex PCR, lists solely in-frame clones and lacks some. The sample has under 60,000 clones; around 75% are singletons. The TCR was taken from a human donor in a cohort sampled during active COVID-19. Sequencing was carried out using peripheral blood. The chain recombines TRBV30 with TRBJ2-1; weak D call: TRBD2 (5 bases). CDR3 in DNA: TGTGCCTGGAGTGGAGGGAACTACAATGAGCAGTTCTTC. It translates to CAWSGGNYNEQFF.